The T cell receptor beta chain described here comes from a study of T cell clonotyping in hematopoietic cell transplantation (dated by TCRdb to the early 2020s). Regarding the complete study: Pretransplant recipient samples were obtained after cytoreduction. A total of roughly 130 blood samples were collected in the study from roughly 32 consecutive transplant recipients and their related donors. Patients were recruited between September 2015 and January 2017 and followed until September 2020 or death.

In the case of this clone: The antigen it binds to is not known. No quality values exist for individual bases; no much larger clone is one base distant.

With the immunoSEQ assay, which is a bias-controlled multiplex PCR relying on V- and J-specific primers, TCR beta CDR3 regions were amplified from genomic DNA. In a second PCR step, the CDR3 amplicons were tagged with a proprietary barcode plus Illumina adapter sequences. CDR3 libraries were sequenced on an Illumina MiSeq instrument. The authors' analysis ran thus. immunoSEQ Analyzer 3.0 was used for export and quality control, with R Bioconductor and Immunarch used for downstream analyses. Repertoire metrics were calculated using only productive rearrangements within the normalized downsampled data set. In the normalized cohort, a clonotype counted as pathologically expanded if the clonotype was larger than 5 templates. The Inverse Simpson Index served as the measure of repertoire diversity. To capture all clonotypes, CMV-specificity analyses were performed on the non-normalized data set. Drawn from immuneACCESS, this table holds only the in-frame rearrangements with V and J called that TCRdb kept. Clones are partly lost; checked studies trace under half to an unresolved V gene and leave the rest unexplained. Clonal size and the V and J genes are those of that table, whereas D and trimming came from the DNA. Here the sample has several thousand clones; roughly nine tenths occur a single time. The ten largest clones represent 25% to 30% of the sample.

This specimen's time point label, per the study, means: recipient sample about 28 days before transplant, after cytoreduction. Blood samples were obtained from recipients approximately 28 days before transplant and at days 30, 100 and 180 after transplant. Nuclei Lysis Solution was used to extract genomic DNA from fresh or cryopreserved unfractionated peripheral blood mononuclear cells. Looking up the germline V gene yields CDR1 MNHEY and CDR2 SVGAGI. The CDR3 contains 15 residues, cysteine and phenylalanine counted. Only the CDR3 DNA stays, 45 bases, in frame from base 1. V loses 0 bases, J loses 2 bases, and the germline ends lie 10 bases apart. The paper's findings and limits, for the study overall: Only a small fraction of recipient repertoires overlapped donor repertoires, with over 97% appearing de novo at the given depth. The sample size was limited, and CD4 and CD8 repertoire contributions could not be separated because cells were not sorted. Donor and pretransplant recipient Inverse Simpson Index values predicted broader posttransplant TCR repertoire diversity. A decrease in recipient TCR diversity was observed after transplant, and a progressive increase in pathologically expanded clonotypes was seen from day 30 to day 180.

The receptor's source is an older woman with acute myeloid leukemia. Some clones in this sample may be carry-over from other donors' samples. Sequences were derived from peripheral blood mononuclear cells, sampled before stem cell transplant. The chain links TRBV6-5 with TRBJ2-5; confidence is insufficient to name the D gene. The nucleotide sequence reads as follows: TGTGCCAGCAGTTACTCGAAAAGGCAGCAAGAGACCCAGTACTTC. It specifies CASSYSKRQQETQYF.